One T cell receptor (beta chain) is described in this entry. The table came from immunoSEQ multiplex PCR; TCRdb's copy has only in-frame clones and leaves some out. The profile shows about 560,000 clones, 70% to 80% of them singletons. The entry originates in a study of shared clonotypes between healthy human individuals. CDR3 length: 13 residues. Looked up from germline, CDR1 is LNHDA and CDR2 is SQIVND (reference sequence). V was cut by 0 bases and J by 3 bases, with 6 bases left in between. This receptor was taken from a woman aged 40 to 50 in good health. Some clones in this sample may be carry-over from other donors' samples. The sample taken for sequencing was PBMCs. The chain joins TRBV19 to TRBJ2-7; the D gene is possibly TRBD2 (5 bases). CDR3 sequence: CASSIDRGYEQYF. CDR3 in DNA: TGTGCCAGTAGTATAGATCGGGGCTACGAGCAGTACTTC. The full variable domain, completed using reference TRBV19 and TRBJ2-7, is DGGITQSPKYLFRKEGQNVTLSCEQNLNHDAMYWYRQDPGQGLRLIYYSQIVNDFQKGDIAEGYSVSREKKESFPLTVTSAQKNPTAFYLCASSIDRGYEQYFGPGTRLTVT.